Listed below are T cell receptor beta chains from one sample, sequenced in a study of PD-1 blockade in classical Hodgkin lymphoma. Using immunoSEQ multiplex PCR, the repertoire was profiled, and TCRdb retains in-frame clones only, with some absent. The profile shows about 27,000 clones, about 78% of them singletons. Sample: peripheral blood mononuclear cells (PBMCs), taken before the second cycle of nivolumab. Every receptor here comes from a human donor with classical Hodgkin lymphoma. Both conserved end residues are part of each CDR3. Clone size is given for some rows only: seen once, a few or many times, or a class if the clone is expanded.

V gene	J gene	clone size	CDR3 protein
TRBV20-1	TRBJ1-4	NA	CSAGRAGKLFF
TRBV18	TRBJ2-1	NA	CASSPPGGEYNEQFF
TRBV6-6	TRBJ2-2	medium-sized	CASSPSSGELFF
TRBV6-6	TRBJ2-7	NA	CASSSQGNEQYF
TRBV11-2	TRBJ1-1	NA	CASSNVEAFF
TRBV5-1	TRBJ2-7	NA	CASSLDWTVSYEQYF
TRBV29-1	TRBJ2-1	NA	CSVMVLSKQFF
TRBV7-8	TRBJ2-2	NA	CASSSSGGELFF
TRBV11-2	TRBJ1-1	few	CASSLVGQGALAFF
TRBV6-5	TRBJ1-5	NA	CASSRWSNQPQHF
TRBV5-6	TRBJ2-7	NA	CASSLVGQGYHEQYF
TRBV5-6	TRBJ2-7	NA	CASSLGSSGGGYEQYF
TRBV7-6	TRBJ2-3	NA	CASSLNGATSTDTQYF
TRBV5-1	TRBJ2-5	NA	CASSLDVAGGQETQYF
TRBV2	TRBJ2-3	once	CASRYQADTQYF
TRBV15	TRBJ2-3	NA	CATRDTADTQYF
TRBV6-5	TRBJ1-5	NA	CASSRQGTQPQHF
TRBV7-9	TRBJ1-5	NA	CASGRGDGQPQHF